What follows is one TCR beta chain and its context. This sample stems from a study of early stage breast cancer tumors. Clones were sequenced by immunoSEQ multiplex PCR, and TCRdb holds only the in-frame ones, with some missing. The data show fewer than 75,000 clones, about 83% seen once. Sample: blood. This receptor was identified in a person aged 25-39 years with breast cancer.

The CDR3 loop is CASSTDKKETQYF. The CDR3, as DNA: TGTGCCAGCAGTACCGACAAAAAGGAGACCCAGTACTTC. The gene calls are TRBV27 and TRBJ2-5; no definite D call. V lost 5 bases and J lost 5, with 12 bases in between. The CDR3 has 13 residues. The germline gives CDR1 MNHEY, CDR2 SMNVEV (reference sequence).